This T cell receptor (beta chain) is from a study of OX40 agonist ivuxolimab in advanced cancers. As for the study in general: Patient treatment consisted of intravenous ivuxolimab administration every 2 weeks at 0.01 to 10 mg/kg.

Germline loops: CDR1 SQVTM, CDR2 ANQGSEA. The CDR3 extends over 15 amino acids. Trimming took 3 bases from V and 4 from J; bases not matched to a gene: 9. Profiling relied on immunoSEQ multiplex PCR, and the TCRdb table lists in-frame clones only, not all of them. The sample shows about 26,000 clones, approximately 85% of them seen only once. Enrollment shut out patients with autoimmune disease history or systemic immunosuppression. The chain combines TRBV29-1 with TRBJ2-1, with TRBD1 matching 7 bases. The sample in question was CD4+ or CD8+ T cells sorted from blood, obtained in a trial of the OX40 agonist ivuxolimab. This receptor was taken from an adult with an advanced solid tumor such as melanoma, head and neck, liver or kidney cancer. The CDR3 is CSVENRGRSYNEQFF. The CDR3 bases are TGCAGCGTTGAGAACAGGGGACGATCATACAATGAGCAGTTCTTC.